This TCR beta chain was identified in a study of T cells in Graves' hyperthyroidism and ophthalmopathy. Study-level findings and limits: Most clonotypes expanded in thyroid above 0.001 were likewise present in blood.

The CDR3 totals 17 residues. V lost 10 bases and J 0 bases, leaving 21 bases between the germline ends. Uncontrolled infection, other autoimmune disease, pregnancy or lactation disqualified patients from enrolment. Based on clinical symptoms, serum thyroxine and TRAb, thyroid ultrasound and orbital computed tomography, diagnoses were reached. Remarks on this clonotype: Its antigen is not known.

Amplification of TCR beta CDR3 regions used RNA as the template. A set of HTBI primers served as the primers for a first-round RT-PCR of the TCR CDR3. TCRdb processed the multiplex PCR reads anew with MiXCR; each CDR3 protein has one entry. The table shows about half a million distinct CDR3 sequences, with roughly 24% occurring only once. The sequence derives from a woman aged 25-40 years with Graves' ophthalmopathy. What was sequenced was blood. The chain links TRBV12-3 or TRBV12-4 to TRBJ2-2; D is perhaps TRBD1 or TRBD2 (5 bases each). CDR3 in amino acids: CATDHPPGRTNTGELFF. CDR3 bases: TGTGCCACCGATCATCCTCCGGGACGAACGAACACCGGGGAGCTGTTTTTT.